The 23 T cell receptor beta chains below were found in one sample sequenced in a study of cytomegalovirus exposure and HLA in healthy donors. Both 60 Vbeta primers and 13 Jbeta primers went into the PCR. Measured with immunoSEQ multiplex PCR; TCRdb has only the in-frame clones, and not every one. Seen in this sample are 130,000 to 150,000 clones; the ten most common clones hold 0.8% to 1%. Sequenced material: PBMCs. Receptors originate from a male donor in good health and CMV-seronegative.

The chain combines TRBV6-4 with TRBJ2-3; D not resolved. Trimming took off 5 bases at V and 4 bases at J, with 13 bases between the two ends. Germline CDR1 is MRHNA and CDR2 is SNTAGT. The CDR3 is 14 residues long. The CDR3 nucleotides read TGTGCCAGCAGTCCGGGTCTTTTCCCAGATACGCAGTATTTT. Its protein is CASSPGLFPDTQYF.

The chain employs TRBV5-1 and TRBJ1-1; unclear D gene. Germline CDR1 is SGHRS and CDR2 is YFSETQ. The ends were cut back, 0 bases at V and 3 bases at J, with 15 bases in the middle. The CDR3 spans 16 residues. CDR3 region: CASSLGNNLRDTEAFF. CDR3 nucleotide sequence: TGCGCCAGCAGCTTGGGGAATAACCTCCGGGACACTGAAGCTTTCTTT.

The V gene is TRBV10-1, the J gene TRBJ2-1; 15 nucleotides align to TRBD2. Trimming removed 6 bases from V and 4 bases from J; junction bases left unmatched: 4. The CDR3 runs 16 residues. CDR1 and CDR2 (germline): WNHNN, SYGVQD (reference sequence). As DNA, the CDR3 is TGCGCCAGCAGCGCCGGGACTAGCGGGAGGTACAATGAGCAGTTCTTC. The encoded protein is CASSAGTSGRYNEQFF.

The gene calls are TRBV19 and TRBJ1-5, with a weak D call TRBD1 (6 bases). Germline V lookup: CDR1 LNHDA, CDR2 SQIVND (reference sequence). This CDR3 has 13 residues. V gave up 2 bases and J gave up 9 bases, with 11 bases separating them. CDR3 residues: CASSITGQPPQHF. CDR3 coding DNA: TGTGCCAGTAGTATAACAGGGCAGCCGCCCCAGCATTTT.

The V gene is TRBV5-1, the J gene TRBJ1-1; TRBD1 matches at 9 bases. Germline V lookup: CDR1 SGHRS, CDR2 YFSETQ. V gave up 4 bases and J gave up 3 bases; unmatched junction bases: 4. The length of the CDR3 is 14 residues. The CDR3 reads CASSADRGYTEAFF. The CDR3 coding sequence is TGCGCCAGCAGCGCGGACAGGGGTTACACTGAAGCTTTCTTT. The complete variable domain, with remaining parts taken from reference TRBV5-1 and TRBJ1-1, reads KAGVTQTPRYLIKTRGQQVTLSCSPISGHRSVSWYQQTPGQGLQFLFEYFSETQRNKGNFPGRFSGRQFSNSRSEMNVSTLELGDSALYLCASSADRGYTEAFFGQGTRLTVV.

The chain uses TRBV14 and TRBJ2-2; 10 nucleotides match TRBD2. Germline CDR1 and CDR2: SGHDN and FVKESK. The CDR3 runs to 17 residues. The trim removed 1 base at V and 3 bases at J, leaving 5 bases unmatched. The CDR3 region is CASSQGGTSAYTGELFF. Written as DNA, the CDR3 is TGTGCCAGCAGCCAAGGAGGGACTAGCGCGTACACCGGGGAGCTGTTTTTT. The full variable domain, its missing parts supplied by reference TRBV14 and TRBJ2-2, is EAGVTQFPSHSVIEKGQTVTLRCDPISGHDNLYWYRRVMGKEIKFLLHFVKESKQDESGMPNNRFLAERTGGTYSTLKVQPAELEDSGVYFCASSQGGTSAYTGELFFGEGSRLTVL.

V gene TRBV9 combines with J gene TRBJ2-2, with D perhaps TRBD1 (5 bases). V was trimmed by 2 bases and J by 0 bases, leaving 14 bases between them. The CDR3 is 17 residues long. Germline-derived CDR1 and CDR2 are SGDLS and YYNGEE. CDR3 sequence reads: CASSVRDRTSNTGELFF. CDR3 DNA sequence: TGTGCCAGCAGCGTTCGAGACAGAACCTCGAACACCGGGGAGCTGTTTTTT.

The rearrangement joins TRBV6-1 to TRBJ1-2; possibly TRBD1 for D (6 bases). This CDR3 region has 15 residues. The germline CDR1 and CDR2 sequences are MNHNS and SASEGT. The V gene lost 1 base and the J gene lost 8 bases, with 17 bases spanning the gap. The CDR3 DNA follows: TGTGCCAGCAGTGAAGGGAGCAGGGGCAGGGGAGGCTACACCTTC. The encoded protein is CASSEGSRGRGGYTF.

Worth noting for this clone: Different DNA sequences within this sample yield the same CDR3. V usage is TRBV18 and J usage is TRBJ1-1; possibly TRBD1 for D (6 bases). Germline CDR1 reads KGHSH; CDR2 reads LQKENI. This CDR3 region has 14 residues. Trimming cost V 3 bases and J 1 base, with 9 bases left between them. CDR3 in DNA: TGTGCCAGCTCACCCGACAGGCAGAACACTGAAGCTTTCTTT. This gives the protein CASSPDRQNTEAFF.

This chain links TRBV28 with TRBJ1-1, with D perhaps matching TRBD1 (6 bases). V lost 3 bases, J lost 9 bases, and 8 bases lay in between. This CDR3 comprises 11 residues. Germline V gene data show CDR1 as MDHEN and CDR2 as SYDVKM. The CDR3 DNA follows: TGTGCCAGCAGTTTGGGGGGGCAAGCTTTCTTT. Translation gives CASSLGGQAFF.

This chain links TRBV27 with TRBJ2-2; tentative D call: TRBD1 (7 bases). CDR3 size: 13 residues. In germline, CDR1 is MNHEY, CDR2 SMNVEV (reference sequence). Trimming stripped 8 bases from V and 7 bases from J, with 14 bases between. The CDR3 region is CASRQGGVGELFF. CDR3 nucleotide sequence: TGTGCCAGCCGACAGGGCGGGGTCGGGGAGCTGTTTTTT.

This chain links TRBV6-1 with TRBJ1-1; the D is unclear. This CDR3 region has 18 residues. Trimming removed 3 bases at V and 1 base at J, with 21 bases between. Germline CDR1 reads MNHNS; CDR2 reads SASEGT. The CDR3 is CASSERFYYGDSNTEAFF. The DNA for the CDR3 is TGTGCCAGCAGTGAGCGATTCTATTACGGAGATTCGAACACTGAAGCTTTCTTT.

CDR3 sequence (DNA): TGTGCCAGTAGTCGGGACAGGGATTTTGCAGAGACCCAGTACTTC. Residues: CASSRDRDFAETQYF. The chain has TRBV19 and TRBJ2-5, with 9 positions matching TRBD1. The CDR3 sequence is 15 residues long. CDR1 is LNHDA and CDR2 is SQIVND in the germline V gene (reference sequence). The V segment lost 5 bases and the J segment 4 bases; nucleotides outside the gene matches: 8.

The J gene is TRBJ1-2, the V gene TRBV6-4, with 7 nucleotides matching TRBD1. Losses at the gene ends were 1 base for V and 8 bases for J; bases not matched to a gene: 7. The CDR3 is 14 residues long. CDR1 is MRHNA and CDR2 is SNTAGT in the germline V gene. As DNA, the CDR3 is TGTGCCAGCAGTGACTTTAACAGGGGTGGCGGCTACACCTTC. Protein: CASSDFNRGGGYTF.

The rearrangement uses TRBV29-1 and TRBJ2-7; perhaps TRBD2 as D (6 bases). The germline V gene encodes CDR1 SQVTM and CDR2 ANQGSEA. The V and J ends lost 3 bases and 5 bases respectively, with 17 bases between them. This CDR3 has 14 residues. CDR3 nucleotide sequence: TGCAGCGTTGATGGCCCGGAGGGCCGGAACGAGCAGTACTTC. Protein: CSVDGPEGRNEQYF.

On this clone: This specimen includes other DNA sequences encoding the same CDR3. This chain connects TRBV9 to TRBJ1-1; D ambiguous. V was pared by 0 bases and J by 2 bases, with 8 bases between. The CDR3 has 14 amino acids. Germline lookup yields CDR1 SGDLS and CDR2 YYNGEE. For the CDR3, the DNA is TGTGCCAGCAGCGTAGAGGCAGGAAACACTGAAGCTTTCTTT. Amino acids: CASSVEAGNTEAFF.

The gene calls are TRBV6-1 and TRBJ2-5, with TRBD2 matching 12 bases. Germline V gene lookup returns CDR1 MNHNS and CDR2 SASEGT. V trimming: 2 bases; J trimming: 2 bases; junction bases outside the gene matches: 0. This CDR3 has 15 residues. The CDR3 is CASSELAGGQETQYF. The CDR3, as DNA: TGTGCCAGCAGTGAACTAGCGGGGGGGCAAGAGACCCAGTACTTC.

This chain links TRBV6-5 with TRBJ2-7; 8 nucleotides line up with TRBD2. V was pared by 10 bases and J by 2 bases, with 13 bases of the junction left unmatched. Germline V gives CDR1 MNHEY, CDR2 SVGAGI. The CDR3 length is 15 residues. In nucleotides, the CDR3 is TGTGCCACCAAGGAGACTAGCGCCAGCCCCTACGAGCAGTACTTC. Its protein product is CATKETSASPYEQYF.

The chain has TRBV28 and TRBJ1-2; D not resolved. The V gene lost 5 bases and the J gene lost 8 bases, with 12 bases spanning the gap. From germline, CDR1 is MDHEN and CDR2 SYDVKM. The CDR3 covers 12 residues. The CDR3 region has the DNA TGTGCCAGCAGTCCGTCCCCTGCGGGCTACACCTTC. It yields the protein CASSPSPAGYTF.

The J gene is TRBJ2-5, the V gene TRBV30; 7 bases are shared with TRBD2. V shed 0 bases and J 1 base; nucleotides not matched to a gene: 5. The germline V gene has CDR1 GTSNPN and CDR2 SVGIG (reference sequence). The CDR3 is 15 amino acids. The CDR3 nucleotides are TGTGCCTGGAGTGTGGAGGGAGGGCCCCAAGAGACCCAGTACTTC. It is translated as CAWSVEGGPQETQYF.

CDR3: CASSSQGSYNEQFF. Written as DNA, the CDR3 is TGTGCCAGCAGCTCACAGGGCTCCTACAATGAGCAGTTCTTC. V usage is TRBV7-9 and J usage is TRBJ2-1; D perhaps matches TRBD1 (6 bases). V gave up 4 bases and J gave up 0 bases, with 7 bases separating them. This CDR3 spans 14 amino acids. From germline, CDR1 is SEHNR and CDR2 FQNEAQ (reference sequence).

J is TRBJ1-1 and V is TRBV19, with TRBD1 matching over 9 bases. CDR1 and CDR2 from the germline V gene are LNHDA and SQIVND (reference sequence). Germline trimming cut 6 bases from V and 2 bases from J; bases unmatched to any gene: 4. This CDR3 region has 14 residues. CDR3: CASRGDRVNTEAFF. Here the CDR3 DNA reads TGTGCCAGTAGGGGGGACAGGGTAAACACTGAAGCTTTCTTT.

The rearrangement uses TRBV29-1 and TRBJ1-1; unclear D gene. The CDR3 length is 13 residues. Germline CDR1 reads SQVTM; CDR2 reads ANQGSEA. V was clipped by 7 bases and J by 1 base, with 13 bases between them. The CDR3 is CSAGSGGNTEAFF. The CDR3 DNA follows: TGCAGCGCCGGTTCGGGAGGGAACACTGAAGCTTTCTTT.